This note documents a single TCR beta chain sequence. No antigen is known for it. This may come from a read error, since a much larger clone is one base off. TCRdb ran MiXCR on the multiplex PCR reads and lists one entry per CDR3 protein. The sample yields over 130,000 distinct CDR3 sequences, 32% seen once. Axillary draining lymph nodes of breast cancer patients supplied the node samples. The data were obtained in a study of breast tumors, draining lymph nodes, adjacent tissues. Study-level results: Compared with lymph nodes, tumors were less diverse; compared with nontumor tissue, more. Data only fit, rather than demonstrated, lymph node origin of most tumor T cells. Compared with basal-like, luminal-like tumors shared significantly more repertoire with nontumor tissue.

The sequenced sample was axillary lymph node tissue. The source is a female donor with breast cancer. Some clones in this sample may be carry-over from other donors' samples.

The CDR3 coding sequence is TGTGCCAGCAGCTTTTTAGCGGGGGGGAAAGAGACCCAGCACTTC. Translated: CASSFLAGGKETQHF. This chain uses TRBV7-2 with TRBJ2-5, with 11 nucleotides matching TRBD2. Germline CDR1 SGHTA, CDR2 FQGNSA. CDR3 length equals 15 residues.